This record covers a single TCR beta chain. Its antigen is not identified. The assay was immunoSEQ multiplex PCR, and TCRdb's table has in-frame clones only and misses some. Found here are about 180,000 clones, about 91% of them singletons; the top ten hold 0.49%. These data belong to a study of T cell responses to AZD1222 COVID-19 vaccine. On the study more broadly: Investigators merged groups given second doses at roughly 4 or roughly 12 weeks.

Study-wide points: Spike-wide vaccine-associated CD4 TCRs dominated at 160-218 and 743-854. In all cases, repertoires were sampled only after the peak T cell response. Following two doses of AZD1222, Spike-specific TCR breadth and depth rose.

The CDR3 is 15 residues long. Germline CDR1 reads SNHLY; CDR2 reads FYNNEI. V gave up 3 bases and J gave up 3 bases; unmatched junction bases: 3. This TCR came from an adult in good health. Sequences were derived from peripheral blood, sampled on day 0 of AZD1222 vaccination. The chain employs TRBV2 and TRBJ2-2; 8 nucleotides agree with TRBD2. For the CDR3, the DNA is TGTGCCAGCAGTGATGGGCGGGGGGACACCGGGGAGCTGTTTTTT. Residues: CASSDGRGDTGELFF.